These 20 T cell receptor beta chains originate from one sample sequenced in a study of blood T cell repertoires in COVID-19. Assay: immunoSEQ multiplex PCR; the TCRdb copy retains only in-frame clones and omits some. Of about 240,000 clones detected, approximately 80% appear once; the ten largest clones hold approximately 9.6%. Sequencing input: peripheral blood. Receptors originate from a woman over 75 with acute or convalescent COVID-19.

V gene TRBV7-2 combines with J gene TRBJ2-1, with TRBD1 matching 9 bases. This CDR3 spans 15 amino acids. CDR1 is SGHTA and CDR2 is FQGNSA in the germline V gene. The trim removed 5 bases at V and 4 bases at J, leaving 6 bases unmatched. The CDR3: CASSRQGGQYNEQFF. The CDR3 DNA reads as TGTGCCAGCAGCAGACAGGGGGGCCAGTACAATGAGCAGTTCTTC.

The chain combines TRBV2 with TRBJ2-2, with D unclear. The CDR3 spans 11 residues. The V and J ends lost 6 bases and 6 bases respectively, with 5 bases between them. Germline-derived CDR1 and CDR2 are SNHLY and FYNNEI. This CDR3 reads CASRYSGELFF. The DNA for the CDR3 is TGTGCCAGCAGGTACTCCGGGGAGCTGTTTTTT.

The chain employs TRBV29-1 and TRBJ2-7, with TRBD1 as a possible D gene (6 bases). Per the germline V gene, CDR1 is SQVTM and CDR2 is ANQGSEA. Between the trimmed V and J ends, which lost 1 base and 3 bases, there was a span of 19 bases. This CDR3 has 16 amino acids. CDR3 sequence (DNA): TGCAGCGTTGAAGCTGGGGGCACAGGGCAACTCTACGAGCAGTACTTC. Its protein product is CSVEAGGTGQLYEQYF.

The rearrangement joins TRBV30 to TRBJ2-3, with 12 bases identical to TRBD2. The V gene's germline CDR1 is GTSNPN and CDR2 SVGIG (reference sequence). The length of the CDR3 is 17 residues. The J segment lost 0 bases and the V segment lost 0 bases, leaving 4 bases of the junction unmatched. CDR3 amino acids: CAWSVGLAGGSTDTQYF. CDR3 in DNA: TGTGCCTGGAGTGTGGGGCTAGCGGGGGGGAGCACAGATACGCAGTATTTT.

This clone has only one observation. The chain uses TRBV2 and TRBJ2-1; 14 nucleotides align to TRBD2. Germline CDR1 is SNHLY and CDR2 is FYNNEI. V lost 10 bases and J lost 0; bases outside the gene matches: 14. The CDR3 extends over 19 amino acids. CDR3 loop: CATTPWTSGGPSSYNEQFF. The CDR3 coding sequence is TGTGCCACCACCCCATGGACTAGCGGGGGGCCGAGCTCCTACAATGAGCAGTTCTTC.

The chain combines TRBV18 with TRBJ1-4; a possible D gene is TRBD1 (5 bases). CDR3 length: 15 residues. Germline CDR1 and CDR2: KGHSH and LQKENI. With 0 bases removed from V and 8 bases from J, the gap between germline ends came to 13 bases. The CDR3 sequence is CASSPPEGLREKLFF. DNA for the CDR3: TGTGCCAGCTCACCACCGGAGGGGCTACGGGAAAAACTGTTTTTT. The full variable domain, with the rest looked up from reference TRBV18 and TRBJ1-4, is NAGVMQNPRHLVRRRGQEARLRCSPMKGHSHVYWYRQLPEEGLKFMVYLQKENIIDESGMPKERFSAEFPKEGPSILRIQQVVRGDSAAYFCASSPPEGLREKLFFGSGTQLSVL.

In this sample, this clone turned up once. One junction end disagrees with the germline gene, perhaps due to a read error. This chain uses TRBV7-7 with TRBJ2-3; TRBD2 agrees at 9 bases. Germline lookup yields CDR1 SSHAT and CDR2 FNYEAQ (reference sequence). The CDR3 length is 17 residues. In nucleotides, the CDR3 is TGTGCTAGCAGCTTAGTGAGGCTAGCGGGGAGCACAGATACGCAGTATTTT. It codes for CASSLVRLAGSTDTQYF.

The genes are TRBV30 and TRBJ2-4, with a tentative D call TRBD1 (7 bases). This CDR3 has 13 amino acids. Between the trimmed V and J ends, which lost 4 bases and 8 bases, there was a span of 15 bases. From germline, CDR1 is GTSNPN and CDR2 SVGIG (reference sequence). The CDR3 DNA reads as TGTGCCTGGAAGACACCAGGGGGGCACATTCAGTACTTC. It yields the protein CAWKTPGGHIQYF.

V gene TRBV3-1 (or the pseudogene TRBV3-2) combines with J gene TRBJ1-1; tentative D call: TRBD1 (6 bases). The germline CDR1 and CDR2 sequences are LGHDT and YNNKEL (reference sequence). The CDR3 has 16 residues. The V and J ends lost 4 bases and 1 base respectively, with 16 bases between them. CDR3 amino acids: CASSRRPDSWNTEAFF. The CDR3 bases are TGTGCCAGCAGCCGCCGACCGGACAGCTGGAACACTGAAGCTTTCTTT.

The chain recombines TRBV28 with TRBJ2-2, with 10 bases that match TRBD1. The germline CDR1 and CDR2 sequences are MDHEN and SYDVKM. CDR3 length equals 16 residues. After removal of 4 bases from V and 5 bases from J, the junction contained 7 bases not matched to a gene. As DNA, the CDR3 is TGTGCCAGCAGTTCCTGGGACAGGGGAGAAACCGGGGAGCTGTTTTTT. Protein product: CASSSWDRGETGELFF.

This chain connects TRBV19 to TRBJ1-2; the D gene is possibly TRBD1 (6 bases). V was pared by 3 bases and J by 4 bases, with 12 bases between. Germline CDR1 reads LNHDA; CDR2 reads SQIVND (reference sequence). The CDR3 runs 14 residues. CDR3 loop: CASSMSGTLYGYTF. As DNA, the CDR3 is TGTGCCAGTAGTATGAGTGGGACACTCTATGGCTACACCTTC. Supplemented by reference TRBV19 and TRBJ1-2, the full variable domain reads DGGITQSPKYLFRKEGQNVTLSCEQNLNHDAMYWYRQDPGQGLRLIYYSQIVNDFQKGDIAEGYSVSREKKESFPLTVTSAQKNPTAFYLCASSMSGTLYGYTFGSGTRLTVV.

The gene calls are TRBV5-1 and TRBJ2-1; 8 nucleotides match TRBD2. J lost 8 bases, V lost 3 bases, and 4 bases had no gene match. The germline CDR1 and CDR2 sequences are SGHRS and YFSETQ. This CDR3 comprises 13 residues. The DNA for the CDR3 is TGCGCCAGCAGCTGGCGGGGGGAGGATGAGCAGTTCTTC. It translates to CASSWRGEDEQFF.

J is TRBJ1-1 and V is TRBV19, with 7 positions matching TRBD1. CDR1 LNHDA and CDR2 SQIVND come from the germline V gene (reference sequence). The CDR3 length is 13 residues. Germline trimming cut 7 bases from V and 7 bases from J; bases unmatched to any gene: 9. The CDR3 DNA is TGTGCCAGTACTAGAAGGGGGCAAGATGAAGCTTTCTTT. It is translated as CASTRRGQDEAFF.

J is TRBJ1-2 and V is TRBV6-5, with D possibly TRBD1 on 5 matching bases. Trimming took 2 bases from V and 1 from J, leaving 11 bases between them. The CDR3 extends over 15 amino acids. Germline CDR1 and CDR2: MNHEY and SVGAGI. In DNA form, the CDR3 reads TGTGCCAGCAGTTACGGGCAGGGTGATAACTATGGCTACACCTTC. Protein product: CASSYGQGDNYGYTF.

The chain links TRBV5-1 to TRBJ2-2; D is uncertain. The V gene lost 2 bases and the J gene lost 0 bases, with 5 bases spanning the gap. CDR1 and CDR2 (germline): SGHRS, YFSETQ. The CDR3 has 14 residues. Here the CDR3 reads CASSFEANTGELFF. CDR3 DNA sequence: TGCGCCAGCAGCTTCGAGGCGAACACCGGGGAGCTGTTTTTT. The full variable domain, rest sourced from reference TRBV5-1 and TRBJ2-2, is KAGVTQTPRYLIKTRGQQVTLSCSPISGHRSVSWYQQTPGQGLQFLFEYFSETQRNKGNFPGRFSGRQFSNSRSEMNVSTLELGDSALYLCASSFEANTGELFFGEGSRLTVL.

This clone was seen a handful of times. CDR3 amino acids: CASSFATGGQPQHF. CDR3 bases: TGTGCCAGCAGTTTCGCGACAGGAGGTCAGCCCCAGCATTTT. The V and J genes are TRBV28 and TRBJ1-5; a weak D match, TRBD1 (6 bases). This CDR3 spans 14 amino acids. Germline loops: CDR1 MDHEN, CDR2 SYDVKM. V lost 3 bases and J lost 6, with 12 bases in between.

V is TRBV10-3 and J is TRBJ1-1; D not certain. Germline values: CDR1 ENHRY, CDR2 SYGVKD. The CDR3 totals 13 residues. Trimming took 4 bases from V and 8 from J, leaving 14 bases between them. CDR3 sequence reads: CAISGGAGREAFF. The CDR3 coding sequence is TGTGCCATCAGTGGGGGTGCGGGCCGGGAAGCTTTCTTT.

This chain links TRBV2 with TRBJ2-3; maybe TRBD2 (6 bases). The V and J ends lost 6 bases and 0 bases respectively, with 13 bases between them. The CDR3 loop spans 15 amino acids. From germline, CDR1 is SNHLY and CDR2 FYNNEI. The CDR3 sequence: CASRKAGSSTDTQYF. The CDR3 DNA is TGTGCCAGCAGAAAAGCGGGTTCTAGCACAGATACGCAGTATTTT.

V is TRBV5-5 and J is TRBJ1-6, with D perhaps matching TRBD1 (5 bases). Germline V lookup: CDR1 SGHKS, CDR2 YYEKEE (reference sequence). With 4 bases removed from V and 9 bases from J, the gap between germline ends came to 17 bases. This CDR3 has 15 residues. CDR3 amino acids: CASSATGPMRSPLHF. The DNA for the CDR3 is TGTGCCAGCAGCGCCACAGGACCGATGCGTTCACCCCTCCACTTT.

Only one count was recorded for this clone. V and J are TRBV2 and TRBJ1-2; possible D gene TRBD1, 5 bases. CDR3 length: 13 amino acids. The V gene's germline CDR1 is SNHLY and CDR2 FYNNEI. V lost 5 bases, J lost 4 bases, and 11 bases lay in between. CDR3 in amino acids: CASSPQGTYGYTF. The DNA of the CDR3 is TGTGCCAGCAGTCCTCAGGGTACCTATGGCTACACCTTC.